The subject of this entry is one T cell receptor (beta chain). Its antigen is as yet unknown. The PCR contained 60 Vbeta and 13 Jbeta primers. Generated by immunoSEQ multiplex PCR, the TCRdb table keeps only in-frame clones and is missing some. The data show over 200,000 clones, about 75% seen once. This sample is drawn from a study of cytomegalovirus exposure and HLA in healthy donors. Study-wide results and limits: Using the classifier, cytomegalovirus status was reportedly diagnosed with high specificity and sensitivity. One cluster of highly shared sequence variants probably arose as a sequencing artifact. The productive fraction for most TCR beta V segments was about 87% or about 30% in an earlier analysis. Across donors, sequencing depth was assumed by presence/absence analyses to be roughly uniform.

There are 14 residues in the CDR3. V was shortened by 8 bases and J by 5 bases, with 16 bases between the two germline ends. The germline V gene has CDR1 SGHTA and CDR2 FQGNSA. The clonotype comes from a male donor in good health and CMV-seronegative. The sample consisted of PBMCs. The V and J genes are TRBV7-2 and TRBJ1-3; D may be TRBD1 (5 bases). The CDR3 region is CASAQGAGRNTIYF. The CDR3 DNA reads TGTGCCAGCGCCCAAGGGGCAGGGAGAAACACCATATATTTT.